A selection of T cell receptor beta chains follows, all from one sample in a study of cytomegalovirus exposure and HLA in healthy donors. The table came from immunoSEQ multiplex PCR; TCRdb's copy has only in-frame clones and leaves some out. The sample includes about 200,000 clones, around 80% of them seen just once. The sequencing sample was made of PBMCs. The receptors derive from a woman between 35 and 50 years old in good health and CMV-seronegative. Both conserved end residues are part of each CDR3. Fields, in order: J gene, V gene, clone size, D gene, CDR3 DNA, CDR3 protein. A D gene is named only where the DNA matches it firmly. Where a row states a size, it is once, few, many or the class of an expanded clone; other rows omit it.

>TRBJ1-1|TRBV7-3|few|NA
TGTGCCAGCAGGAAGGGGGGGTCGAACACTGAAGCTTTCTTT
CASRKGGSNTEAFF
>TRBJ2-7|TRBV28|NA|TRBD2
TGTGCCACCGTGACTAGCGGGATCTACGAGCAGTACTTC
CATVTSGIYEQYF
>TRBJ2-7|TRBV2|NA|TRBD1
TGTGCCAGCACCTTGGGACAGTACTACGAGCAGTACTTC
CASTLGQYYEQYF
>TRBJ2-2|TRBV4-1|NA|NA
TGCGCCAGCAGCCACAGGGCCGGGGAGCTGTTTTTT
CASSHRAGELFF
>TRBJ2-7|TRBV5-6|NA|NA
TGTGCCAGCAGCTCGGACATGAGCTCCTACGAGCAGTACTTC
CASSSDMSSYEQYF
>TRBJ1-3|TRBV15|NA|NA
TGTGCCACCAGCAGAGGGCACGTGGACAGCTCTGGAAACACCATATATTTT
CATSRGHVDSSGNTIYF
>TRBJ1-2|TRBV7-2|NA|TRBD1
TGTGCCAGCAGCCTCCAGTTAGTAGGGGGCGATGGCTACACCTTC
CASSLQLVGGDGYTF
>TRBJ1-1|TRBV6-6|NA|TRBD1
TGTGCCAGCAGTGGGGGACAGGGGAACACTGAAGCTTTCTTT
CASSGGQGNTEAFF
>TRBJ2-1|TRBV5-1|NA|TRBD2
TGCGCCAGCAGCTTGTCCGGGACTAGCGGGAGCAATGAGCAGTTCTTC
CASSLSGTSGSNEQFF
>TRBJ2-7|TRBV29-1|NA|TRBD2
TGCAGCGTTGGTAGGGCCTTCGGGAGGCCCTACGAGCAGTACTTC
CSVGRAFGRPYEQYF
>TRBJ1-4|TRBV9|NA|TRBD1
TGTGCCAGCAGCACACGACAGGGAGATAATGAAAAACTGTTTTTT
CASSTRQGDNEKLFF
>TRBJ1-5|TRBV29-1|NA|NA
TGCAGCGTTGGGCCCGGCGGGAGGGGCGATCAGCCCCAGCATTTT
CSVGPGGRGDQPQHF
>TRBJ1-4|TRBV4-2|once|NA
TGTGCCAGCAGCCAAGATCGGGGAGGGGACGGTAAACTGTTTTTT
CASSQDRGGDGKLFF
>TRBJ2-3|TRBV7-9|NA|TRBD2
TGTGCCAGCAGACCGACTAGCGGGAGGGCCTGGGGCACAGATACGCAGTATTTT
CASRPTSGRAWGTDTQYF
>TRBJ2-3|TRBV7-2|NA|NA
TGTGCCAGCAGCTACTCACTAGATACGCAGTATTTT
CASSYSLDTQYF
>TRBJ2-2|TRBV5-4|once|TRBD2
TGTGCCAGCAGCTATCTAGCGGGAGGGCGCACCGGGGAGCTGTTTTTT
CASSYLAGGRTGELFF
>TRBJ2-2|TRBV6-6|NA|TRBD1
TGTGCCAGCGGACGAGACAGGGGGCGAACCGGGGAGCTGTTTTTT
CASGRDRGRTGELFF
>TRBJ2-5|TRBV5-6|NA|NA
TGTGCCAGCAGCCCGACGGGAGCGGGTGGGGAGACCCAGTACTTC
CASSPTGAGGETQYF
>TRBJ1-2|TRBV9|NA|TRBD1
TGTGCCAGCAGGGGGGACAGGGGTCGTGGCTACACCTTC
CASRGDRGRGYTF
>TRBJ2-3|TRBV6-1|NA|NA
TGTGCCAGCAGTGCGACGGGAGTCGGCACAGATACGCAGTATTTT
CASSATGVGTDTQYF
>TRBJ2-2|TRBV4-2|NA|TRBD2
TGTGCCAGCAGCCAAGAAGCTAGCGGGGGCGGCACCGGGGAGCTGTTTTTT
CASSQEASGGGTGELFF
>TRBJ2-7|TRBV7-9|few|NA
TGTGCCAGCAGCCACACAAACTACGAGCAGTACTTC
CASSHTNYEQYF
>TRBJ2-7|TRBV5-1|NA|TRBD2
TGCGCCAGCAGCGGCTCTAGCGGGAGGGCCGACGAGCAGTACTTC
CASSGSSGRADEQYF
>TRBJ2-2|TRBV7-9|NA|TRBD2
TGTGCCAGCAGCTCACCGGGACTAGCGGGAACCGGGGAGCTGTTTTTT
CASSSPGLAGTGELFF
>TRBJ2-3|TRBV19|NA|NA
TGTGCCAGTACTCCGGGTAGTGTCACCCGAACAGATACGCAGTATTTT
CASTPGSVTRTDTQYF
>TRBJ2-1|TRBV5-1|NA|TRBD2
TGCGCCAGCAGCTCCGCACGGGAGGCGGCCACTCAGCAGTTCTTC
CASSSAREAATQQFF
>TRBJ1-1|TRBV11-1|NA|NA
TGTGCCAGCAGCTTAGTCAGGGAGGCCACTGAAGCTTTCTTT
CASSLVREATEAFF
>TRBJ1-2|TRBV11-3|once|TRBD1
TGTGCCAGCAGCTCCCCCGGGACAGGCCATTCTGGCTACACCTTC
CASSSPGTGHSGYTF
>TRBJ1-2|TRBV27|NA|NA
TGTGCCAGCAGAAGGGGAGGGCACTATGGCTACACCTTC
CASRRGGHYGYTF
>TRBJ1-2|TRBV5-8|NA|TRBD1
TGTGCCAGCAGTCTAACAGGGGACCGACGAACTTATAACTATGGCTACACCTTC
CASSLTGDRRTYNYGYTF
>TRBJ1-1|TRBV30|NA|NA
TGTGCCTGGAGTAAGGAGCTCTCTAACACTGAAGCTTTCTTT
CAWSKELSNTEAFF
>TRBJ2-4|TRBV6-5|NA|NA
TGTGCCAGCAGTTACCGACCCAAGGCGGTTAAAGACATTCAGTACTTC
CASSYRPKAVKDIQYF
>TRBJ1-1|TRBV6-6|NA|TRBD1
TGTGCCAGCAGTTACCCCCGACAGGGCACTGAAGCTTTCTTT
CASSYPRQGTEAFF
>TRBJ1-1|TRBV13|NA|NA
TGTGCCAGCAGCTTAGGCGGGTATGGCGCTGAAGCTTTCTTT
CASSLGGYGAEAFF
>TRBJ1-5|TRBV19|NA|TRBD1
TGTGCCAGTAATCATAGACCGGACAGGGCGGCTCAGCCCCAGCATTTT
CASNHRPDRAAQPQHF
>TRBJ1-2|TRBV7-9|NA|TRBD1
TGTGCCAGCCTGAAGATGGGGGCGGACAGGGTGGGCGATTATGGCTACACCTTC
CASLKMGADRVGDYGYTF
>TRBJ1-5|TRBV6-1|once|NA
TGTGCCAGCAGACCGGGACATCAGACGCAGCCCCAGCATTTT
CASRPGHQTQPQHF
>TRBJ2-1|TRBV19|once|TRBD2
TGTGCCAGTAGTATAAGCCCCTGGGGGGGGCAGTTCTTC
CASSISPWGGQFF
>TRBJ1-1|TRBV19|NA|NA
TGTGCCAGCAAGAAACAGTCGGGGTTGGACACTGAAGCTTTCTTT
CASKKQSGLDTEAFF
>TRBJ1-1|TRBV9|once|NA
TGTGCCAGCACCCGAGGGGGGGGTTCGGGCACTGAAGCTTTCTTT
CASTRGGGSGTEAFF
>TRBJ1-2|TRBV7-2|NA|TRBD1
TGTGCCAGCAGGACAGGGGACGGCTATGGCTACACCTTC
CASRTGDGYGYTF